The sequence of this TCR beta chain was determined in a study of T cell responses to AZD1222 COVID-19 vaccine. Overall study findings and caveats: Across spike, vaccine-associated CD4 TCRs were found, dominant at 160-218 and 743-854. Donors were mostly white British, more females; clonal diversity possibly underestimated. At baseline, seropositivity was found in only six AZD1222 recipients. Two AZD1222 doses significantly raised spike-specific TCR breadth and depth over controls.

Details on this clone: Its antigen is not known.

Only in-frame clones appear in the TCRdb table, and some are missing; sequencing was by immunoSEQ multiplex PCR. Of about 140,000 clones listed, 75% to 90% were seen once; the top ten hold approximately 4.8%. V lost 2 bases and J 4 bases, leaving 9 bases between the germline ends. The CDR3 extends over 13 amino acids. CDR1 and CDR2 (germline): SGHVS, FQNEAQ. This receptor was obtained from an adult in good health. The sample was peripheral blood, taken on day 0 of AZD1222 vaccination. V usage is TRBV7-8 and J usage is TRBJ2-7; D might be TRBD1 or TRBD2, each matching 6 bases. The CDR3 DNA is TGTGCCAGCAGCTTAAGGGGGGCTTACGAGCAGTACTTC. As protein: CASSLRGAYEQYF.